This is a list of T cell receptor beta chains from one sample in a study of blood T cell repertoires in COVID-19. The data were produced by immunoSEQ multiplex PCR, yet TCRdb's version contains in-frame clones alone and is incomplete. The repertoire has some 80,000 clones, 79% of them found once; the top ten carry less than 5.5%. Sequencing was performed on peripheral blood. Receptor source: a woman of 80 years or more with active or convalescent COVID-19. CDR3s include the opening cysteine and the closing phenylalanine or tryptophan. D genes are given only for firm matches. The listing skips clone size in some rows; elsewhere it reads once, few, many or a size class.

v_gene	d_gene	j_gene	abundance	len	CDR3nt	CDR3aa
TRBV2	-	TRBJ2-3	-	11	TGTGCCAGCAGTCTCAGGGATACGCAGTATTTT	CASSLRDTQYF
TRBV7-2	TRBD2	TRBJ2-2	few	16	TGTGCCAGCAGCCCTATAGCGGGGGGTGGCACCGGGGAGCTGTTTTTT	CASSPIAGGGTGELFF
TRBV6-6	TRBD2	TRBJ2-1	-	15	TGTGCCAGCAGTACAACCGGGACTAGCGGAATCGAGCAGTTCTTC	CASSTTGTSGIEQFF
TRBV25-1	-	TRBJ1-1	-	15	TGTGCCAGCAGTGAACGGGGGGGGTCGGGGAGGAGAGCTTTCTTT	CASSERGGSGRRAFF
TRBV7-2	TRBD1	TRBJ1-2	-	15	TGTGCCAGCAGCTCCGGACAGGGGAGCCACTATGGCTACACCTTC	CASSSGQGSHYGYTF
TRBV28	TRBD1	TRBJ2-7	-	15	TGTGCCAGCAGTTTGGTCGGACAGGGTGCGAACGAGCAGTACTTC	CASSLVGQGANEQYF
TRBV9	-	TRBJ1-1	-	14	TGTGCCAGCACCCTAGGAGGGGAGAACACTGAAGCTTTCTTT	CASTLGGENTEAFF
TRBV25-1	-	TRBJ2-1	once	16	TGTGCCAGCAGTGAAAGGTCGTGGGGCACGTACAATGAGCAGTTCTTC	CASSERSWGTYNEQFF
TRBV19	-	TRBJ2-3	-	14	TGTGCCAGTAGTCGGGGTCTTTCACAAGATACGCAGTATTTT	CASSRGLSQDTQYF
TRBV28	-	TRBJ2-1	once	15	TGTGCCAGCAGCCGGAGCGGCAGCTCCTACAATGAGCAGTTCTTC	CASSRSGSSYNEQFF
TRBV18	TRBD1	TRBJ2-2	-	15	TGTGCCAGCTCACCTGAGGGGGCCCGCACCGGGGAGCTGTTTTTT	CASSPEGARTGELFF
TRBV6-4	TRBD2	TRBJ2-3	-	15	TGTGCCAGCAGTCGGACTAGCGGGACCCCAGATACGCAGTATTTT	CASSRTSGTPDTQYF
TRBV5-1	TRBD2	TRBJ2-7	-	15	TGCGCCAGCAGCTCCGCCGGGACTAGCTTTCACGAGCAGTACTTC	CASSSAGTSFHEQYF
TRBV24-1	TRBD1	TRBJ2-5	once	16	TGTGCCACCAGTGATCCCCGGGACAGGGGGCGAGAGACCCAGTACTTC	CATSDPRDRGRETQYF
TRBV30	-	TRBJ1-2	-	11	TGTGCCTGGAGTGACTCGTTAAGCTACACCTTC	CAWSDSLSYTF
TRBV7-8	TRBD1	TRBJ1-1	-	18	TGTGCCAGCAGCTTAGCGTGGACAGGGGCCGCCATGAACACTGAAGCTTTCTTT	CASSLAWTGAAMNTEAFF
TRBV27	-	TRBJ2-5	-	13	TGTGCCAGCGGACTGCTGGGGAAAGAGACCCAGTACTTC	CASGLLGKETQYF
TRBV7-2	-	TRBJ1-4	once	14	TGTGCCAGCAGCCCCACCACAGGGTATGAAAAACTGTTTTTT	CASSPTTGYEKLFF
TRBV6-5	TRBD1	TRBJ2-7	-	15	TGTGCCAGCAGTTACCTGGGACAGGGGTATTACGAGCAGTACTTC	CASSYLGQGYYEQYF
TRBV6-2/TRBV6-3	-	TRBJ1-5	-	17	TGTGCCAGCAGTCACCCACTGGACAGATATAGCAATCAGCCCCAGCATTTT	CASSHPLDRYSNQPQHF
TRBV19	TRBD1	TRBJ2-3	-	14	TGTGCCAGTACCGACAGGGGACCCAAGGATACGCAGTATTTT	CASTDRGPKDTQYF
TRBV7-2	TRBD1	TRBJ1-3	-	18	TGTGCCAGCAGCTTAGCCTCCACAGGGGGGGTCTCTGGAAACACCATATATTTT	CASSLASTGGVSGNTIYF
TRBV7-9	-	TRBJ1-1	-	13	TGTGCCAGCAGCTCGGACTGGAACACTGAAGCTTTCTTT	CASSSDWNTEAFF
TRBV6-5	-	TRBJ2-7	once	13	TGTGCCAGCAGTTACTTCGAATCGGACGAGCAGTACTTC	CASSYFESDEQYF
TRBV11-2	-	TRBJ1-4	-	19	TGTGCCAGCAGCTCGCCTCCTGGTCGGCGGGGGGTAAAGGGTGAAAAACTGTTTTTT	CASSSPPGRRGVKGEKLFF
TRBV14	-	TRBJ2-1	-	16	TGTGCCAGCAGCCAAGGAATACACCAGAACTACAATGAGCAGTTCTTC	CASSQGIHQNYNEQFF
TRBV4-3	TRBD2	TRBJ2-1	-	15	TGCGCCAGCAGCCCCGGACTAGCGGGGTACAATGAGCAGTTCTTC	CASSPGLAGYNEQFF
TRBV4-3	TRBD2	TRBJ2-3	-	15	TGCGCCAGCAGCCGCGGACTAGCGAGGACAGATACGCAGTATTTT	CASSRGLARTDTQYF